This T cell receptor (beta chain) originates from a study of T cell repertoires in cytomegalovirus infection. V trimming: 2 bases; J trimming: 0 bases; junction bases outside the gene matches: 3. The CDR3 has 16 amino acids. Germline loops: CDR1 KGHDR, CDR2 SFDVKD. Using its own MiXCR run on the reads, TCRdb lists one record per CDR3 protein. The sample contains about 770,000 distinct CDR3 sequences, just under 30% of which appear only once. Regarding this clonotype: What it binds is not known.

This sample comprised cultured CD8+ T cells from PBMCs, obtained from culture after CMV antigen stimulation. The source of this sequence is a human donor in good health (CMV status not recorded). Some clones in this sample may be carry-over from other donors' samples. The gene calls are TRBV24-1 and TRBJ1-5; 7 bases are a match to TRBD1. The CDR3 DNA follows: TGTGCCACCAGTGATTCTCGACAGGGTAGCAATCAGCCCCAGCATTTT. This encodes CATSDSRQGSNQPQHF.